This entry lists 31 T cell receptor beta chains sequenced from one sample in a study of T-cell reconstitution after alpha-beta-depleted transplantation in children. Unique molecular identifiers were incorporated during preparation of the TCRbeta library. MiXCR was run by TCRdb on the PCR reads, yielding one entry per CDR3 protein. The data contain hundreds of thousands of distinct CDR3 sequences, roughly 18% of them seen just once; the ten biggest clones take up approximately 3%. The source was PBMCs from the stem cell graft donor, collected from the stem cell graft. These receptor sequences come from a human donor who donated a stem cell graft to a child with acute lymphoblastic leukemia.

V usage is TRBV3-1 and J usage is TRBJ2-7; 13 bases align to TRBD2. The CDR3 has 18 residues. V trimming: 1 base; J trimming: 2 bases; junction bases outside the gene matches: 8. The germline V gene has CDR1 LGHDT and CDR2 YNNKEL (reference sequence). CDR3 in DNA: TGTGCCAGCAGCCAAGGGACTAGCGGGAGTTTTATCCCCTACGAGCAGTACTTC. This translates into CASSQGTSGSFIPYEQYF.

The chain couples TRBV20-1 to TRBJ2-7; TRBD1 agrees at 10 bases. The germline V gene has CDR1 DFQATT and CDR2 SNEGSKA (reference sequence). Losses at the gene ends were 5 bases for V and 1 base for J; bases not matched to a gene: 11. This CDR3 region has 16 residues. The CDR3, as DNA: TGCAGTGCTCGTCCCGGGACAGGGGTTTGGTCCTACGAGCAGTACTTC. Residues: CSARPGTGVWSYEQYF.

CDR3 residues: CASSRSDGPPGNTIYF. DNA for the CDR3: TGCGCCAGCAGCCGATCAGACGGACCCCCTGGAAACACCATATATTTT. This chain links TRBV4-1 with TRBJ1-3; no definite D call. Germline V gene lookup returns CDR1 MGHRA and CDR2 YSYEKL. Trimming removed 4 bases at V and 2 bases at J, with 15 bases between. CDR3 length: 16 amino acids.

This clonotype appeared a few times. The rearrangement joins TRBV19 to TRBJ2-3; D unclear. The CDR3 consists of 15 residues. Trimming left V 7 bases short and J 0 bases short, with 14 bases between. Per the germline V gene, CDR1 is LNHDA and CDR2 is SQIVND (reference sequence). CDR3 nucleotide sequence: TGTGCCAGTACCGACTTTTTGAGAAGCACAGATACGCAGTATTTT. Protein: CASTDFLRSTDTQYF. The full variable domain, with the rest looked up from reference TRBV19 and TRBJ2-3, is DGGITQSPKYLFRKEGQNVTLSCEQNLNHDAMYWYRQDPGQGLRLIYYSQIVNDFQKGDIAEGYSVSREKKESFPLTVTSAQKNPTAFYLCASTDFLRSTDTQYFGPGTRLTVL.

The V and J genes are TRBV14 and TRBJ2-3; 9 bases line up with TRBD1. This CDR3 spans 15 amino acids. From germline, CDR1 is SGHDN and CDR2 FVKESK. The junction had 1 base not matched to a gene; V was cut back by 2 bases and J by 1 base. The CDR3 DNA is TGTGCCAGCAGCCAATGGACAGGGGGCACAGATACGCAGTATTTT. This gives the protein CASSQWTGGTDTQYF.

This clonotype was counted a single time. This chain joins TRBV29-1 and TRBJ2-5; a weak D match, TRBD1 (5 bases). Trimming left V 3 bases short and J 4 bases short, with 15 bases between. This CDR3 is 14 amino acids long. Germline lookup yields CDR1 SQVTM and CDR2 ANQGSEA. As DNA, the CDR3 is TGCAGCGTTGAGTCCTTAGGGGAAGGAGAGACCCAGTACTTC. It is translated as CSVESLGEGETQYF.

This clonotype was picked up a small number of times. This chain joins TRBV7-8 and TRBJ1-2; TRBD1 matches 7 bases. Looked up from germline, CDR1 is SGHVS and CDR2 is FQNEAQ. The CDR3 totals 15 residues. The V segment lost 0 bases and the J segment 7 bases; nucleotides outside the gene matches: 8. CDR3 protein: CASSLAVQGVGGYTF. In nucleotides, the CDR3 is TGTGCCAGCAGCTTAGCGGTCCAGGGGGTGGGTGGCTACACCTTC.

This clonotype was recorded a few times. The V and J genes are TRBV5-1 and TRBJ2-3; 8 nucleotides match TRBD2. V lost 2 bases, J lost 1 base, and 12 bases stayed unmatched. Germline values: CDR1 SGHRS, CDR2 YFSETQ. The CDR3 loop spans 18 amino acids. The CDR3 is CASSFLAGSYLGTDTQYF. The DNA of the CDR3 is TGCGCCAGCAGCTTCTTAGCGGGATCCTATCTTGGCACAGATACGCAGTATTTT.

The chain's CDR3 is CASSIGTGSSYEQYF. The CDR3, as DNA: TGTGCCAGTAGTATCGGGACAGGGAGCTCCTACGAGCAGTACTTC. The chain carries TRBV19 and TRBJ2-7, with 9 bases aligning to TRBD1. Germline lookup yields CDR1 LNHDA and CDR2 SQIVND (reference sequence). The junction had 3 bases not matched to a gene; V was cut back by 3 bases and J by 0 bases. CDR3 size: 15 residues. The full variable domain, completed using reference TRBV19 and TRBJ2-7, is DGGITQSPKYLFRKEGQNVTLSCEQNLNHDAMYWYRQDPGQGLRLIYYSQIVNDFQKGDIAEGYSVSREKKESFPLTVTSAQKNPTAFYLCASSIGTGSSYEQYFGPGTRLTVT.

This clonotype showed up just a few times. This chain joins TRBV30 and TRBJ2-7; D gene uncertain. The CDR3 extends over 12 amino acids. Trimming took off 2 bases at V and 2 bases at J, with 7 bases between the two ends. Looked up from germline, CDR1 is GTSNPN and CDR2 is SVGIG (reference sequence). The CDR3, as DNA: TGTGCCTGGAGTATGGGGACCTACGAGCAGTACTTC. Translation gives CAWSMGTYEQYF.

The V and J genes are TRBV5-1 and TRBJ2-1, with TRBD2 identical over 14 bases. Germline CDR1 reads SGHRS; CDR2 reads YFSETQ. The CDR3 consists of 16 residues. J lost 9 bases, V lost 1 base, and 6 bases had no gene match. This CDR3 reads CASSLQGLAGGLEQFF. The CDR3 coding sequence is TGCGCCAGCAGCTTGCAAGGACTAGCGGGAGGTCTTGAGCAGTTCTTC. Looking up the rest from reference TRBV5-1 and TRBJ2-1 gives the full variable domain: KAGVTQTPRYLIKTRGQQVTLSCSPISGHRSVSWYQQTPGQGLQFLFEYFSETQRNKGNFPGRFSGRQFSNSRSEMNVSTLELGDSALYLCASSLQGLAGGLEQFFGPGTRLTVL.

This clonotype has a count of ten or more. The CDR3 loop is CASSAGGSTDTQYF. CDR3 in DNA: TGTGCCAGCTCTGCGGGGGGGAGCACAGATACGCAGTATTTT. The chain couples TRBV6-1 to TRBJ2-3; TRBD2 aligns across 9 bases. The V gene end was trimmed by 8 bases and the J gene end by 0 bases; junction bases not matched to a gene: 3. This CDR3 spans 14 amino acids. Germline V gene data show CDR1 as MNHNS and CDR2 as SASEGT.

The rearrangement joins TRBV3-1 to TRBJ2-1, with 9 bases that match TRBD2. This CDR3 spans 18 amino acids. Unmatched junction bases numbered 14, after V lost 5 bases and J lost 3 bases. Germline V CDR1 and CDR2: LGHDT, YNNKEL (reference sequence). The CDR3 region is CASSKPHPWREGYNEQFF. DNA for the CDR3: TGTGCCAGCAGCAAACCGCATCCTTGGCGGGAGGGCTACAATGAGCAGTTCTTC.

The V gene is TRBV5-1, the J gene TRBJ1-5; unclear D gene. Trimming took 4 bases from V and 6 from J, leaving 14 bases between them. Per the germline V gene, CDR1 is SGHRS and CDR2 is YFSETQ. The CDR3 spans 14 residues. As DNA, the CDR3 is TGCGCCAGCAGCCAAGGGTCACCGGGTCAGCCCCAGCATTTT. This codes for CASSQGSPGQPQHF.

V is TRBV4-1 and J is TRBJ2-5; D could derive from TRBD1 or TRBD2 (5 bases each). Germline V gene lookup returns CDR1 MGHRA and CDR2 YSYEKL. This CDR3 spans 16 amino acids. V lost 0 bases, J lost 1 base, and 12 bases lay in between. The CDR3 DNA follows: TGCGCCAGCAGCCAAGATGAGGGGCAGTCCCAAGAGACCCAGTACTTC. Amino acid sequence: CASSQDEGQSQETQYF.

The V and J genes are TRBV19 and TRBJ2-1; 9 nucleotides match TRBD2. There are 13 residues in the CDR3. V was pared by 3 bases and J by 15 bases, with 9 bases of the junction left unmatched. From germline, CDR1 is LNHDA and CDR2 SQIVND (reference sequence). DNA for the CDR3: TGTGCCAGTAGTATTCGGCGGGAGGGCCTTCGGTTCTTC. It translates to CASSIRREGLRFF.

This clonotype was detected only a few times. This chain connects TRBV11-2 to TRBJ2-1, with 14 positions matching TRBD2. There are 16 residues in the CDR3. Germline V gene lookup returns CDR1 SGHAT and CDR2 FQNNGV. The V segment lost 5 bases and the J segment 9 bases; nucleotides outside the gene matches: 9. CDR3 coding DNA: TGTGCCAGCAGCCCCTGGACTAGCGGGAGGTTCAGTGAGCAGTTCTTC. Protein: CASSPWTSGRFSEQFF.

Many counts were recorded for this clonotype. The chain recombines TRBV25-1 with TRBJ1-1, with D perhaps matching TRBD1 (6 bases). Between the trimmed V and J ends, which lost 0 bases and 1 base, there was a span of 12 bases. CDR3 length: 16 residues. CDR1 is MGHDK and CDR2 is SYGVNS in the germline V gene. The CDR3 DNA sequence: TGTGCCAGCAGTGAATATGGAAGGGGGACGAACACTGAAGCTTTCTTT. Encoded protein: CASSEYGRGTNTEAFF.

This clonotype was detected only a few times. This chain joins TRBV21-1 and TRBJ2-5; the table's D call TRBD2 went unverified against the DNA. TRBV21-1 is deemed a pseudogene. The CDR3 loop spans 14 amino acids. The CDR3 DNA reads TGTGCCCCGGAAGGGTTAGCGGGAGGAGAGACCCAGTACTTC. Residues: CAPEGLAGGETQYF.

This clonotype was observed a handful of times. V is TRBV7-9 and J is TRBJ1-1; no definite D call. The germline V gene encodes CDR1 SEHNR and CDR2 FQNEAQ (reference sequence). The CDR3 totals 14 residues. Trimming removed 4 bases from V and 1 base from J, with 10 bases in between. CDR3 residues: CASSSTDGNTEAFF. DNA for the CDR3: TGTGCCAGCAGCTCCACGGACGGGAACACTGAAGCTTTCTTT.

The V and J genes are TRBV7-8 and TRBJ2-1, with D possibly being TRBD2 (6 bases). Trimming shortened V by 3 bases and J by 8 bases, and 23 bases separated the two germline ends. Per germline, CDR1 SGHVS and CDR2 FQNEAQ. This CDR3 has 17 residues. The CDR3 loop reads CASSFGGMTGPPHEQFF. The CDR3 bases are TGTGCCAGCAGCTTCGGCGGGATGACTGGACCTCCGCATGAGCAGTTCTTC.

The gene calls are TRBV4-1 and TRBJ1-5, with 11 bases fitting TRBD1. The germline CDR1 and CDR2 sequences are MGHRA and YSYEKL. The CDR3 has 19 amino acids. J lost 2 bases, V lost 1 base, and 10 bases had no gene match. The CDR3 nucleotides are TGCGCCAGCAGCCAAGTCCTCCGGGACAGGGGGAAGGGCAATCAGCCCCAGCATTTT. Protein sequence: CASSQVLRDRGKGNQPQHF.

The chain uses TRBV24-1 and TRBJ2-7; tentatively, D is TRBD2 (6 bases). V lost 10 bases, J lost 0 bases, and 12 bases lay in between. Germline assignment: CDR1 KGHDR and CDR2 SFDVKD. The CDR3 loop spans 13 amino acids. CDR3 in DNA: TGTGCCACGGAGGGACTCACCTCCTACGAGCAGTACTTC. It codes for CATEGLTSYEQYF.

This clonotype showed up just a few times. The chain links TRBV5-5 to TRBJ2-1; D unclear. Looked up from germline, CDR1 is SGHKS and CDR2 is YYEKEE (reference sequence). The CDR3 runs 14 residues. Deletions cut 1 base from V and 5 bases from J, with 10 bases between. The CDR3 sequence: CASSLRWGNNEQFF. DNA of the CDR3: TGTGCCAGCAGCTTGAGGTGGGGAAACAATGAGCAGTTCTTC.

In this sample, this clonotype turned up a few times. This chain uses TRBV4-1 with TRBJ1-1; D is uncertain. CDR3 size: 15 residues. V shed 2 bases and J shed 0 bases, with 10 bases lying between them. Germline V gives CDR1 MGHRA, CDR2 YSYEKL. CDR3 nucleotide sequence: TGCGCCAGCAGCCAATTGGGTCCCTTGAACACTGAAGCTTTCTTT. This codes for CASSQLGPLNTEAFF.

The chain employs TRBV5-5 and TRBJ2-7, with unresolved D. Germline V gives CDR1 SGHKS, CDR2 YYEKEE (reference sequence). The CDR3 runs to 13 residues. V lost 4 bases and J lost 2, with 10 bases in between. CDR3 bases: TGTGCCAGCAGCCCGCTTGACCCCTACGAGCAGTACTTC. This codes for CASSPLDPYEQYF. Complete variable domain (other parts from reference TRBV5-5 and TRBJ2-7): DAGVTQSPTHLIKTRGQQVTLRCSPISGHKSVSWYQQVLGQGPQFIFQYYEKEERGRGNFPDRFSARQFPNYSSELNVNALLLGDSALYLCASSPLDPYEQYFGPGTRLTVT.

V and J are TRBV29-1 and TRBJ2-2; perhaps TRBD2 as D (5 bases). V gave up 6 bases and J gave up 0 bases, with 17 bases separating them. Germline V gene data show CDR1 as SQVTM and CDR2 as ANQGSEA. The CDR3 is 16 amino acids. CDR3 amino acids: CSVIGSADTNTGELFF. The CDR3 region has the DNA TGCAGCGTAATTGGGAGCGCGGATACGAACACCGGGGAGCTGTTTTTT.

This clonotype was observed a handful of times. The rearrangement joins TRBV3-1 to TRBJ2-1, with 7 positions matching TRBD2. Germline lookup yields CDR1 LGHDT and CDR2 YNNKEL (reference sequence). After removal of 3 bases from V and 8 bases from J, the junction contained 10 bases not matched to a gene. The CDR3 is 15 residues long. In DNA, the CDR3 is TGTGCCAGCAGCCACGGGGGGACCTCTCGGGATGAGCAGTTCTTC. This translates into CASSHGGTSRDEQFF.

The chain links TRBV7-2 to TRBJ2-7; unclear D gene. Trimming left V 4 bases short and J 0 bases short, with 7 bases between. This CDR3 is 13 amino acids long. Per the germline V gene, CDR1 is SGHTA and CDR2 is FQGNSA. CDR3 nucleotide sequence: TGTGCCAGCAGCTCGGTCCCCTCCTACGAGCAGTACTTC. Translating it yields CASSSVPSYEQYF. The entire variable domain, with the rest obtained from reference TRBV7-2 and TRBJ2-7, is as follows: GAGVSQSPSNKVTEKGKDVELRCDPISGHTALYWYRQSLGQGLEFLIYFQGNSAPDKSGLPSDRFSAERTGGSVSTLTIQRTQQEDSAVYLCASSSVPSYEQYFGPGTRLTVT.

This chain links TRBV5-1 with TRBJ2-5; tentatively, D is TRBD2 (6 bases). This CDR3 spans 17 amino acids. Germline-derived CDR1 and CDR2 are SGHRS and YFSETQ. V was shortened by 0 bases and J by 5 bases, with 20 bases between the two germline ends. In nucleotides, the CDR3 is TGCGCCAGCAGCTTGGAATTTGGGCGGGGAGAAGGGGAGACCCAGTACTTC. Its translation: CASSLEFGRGEGETQYF.

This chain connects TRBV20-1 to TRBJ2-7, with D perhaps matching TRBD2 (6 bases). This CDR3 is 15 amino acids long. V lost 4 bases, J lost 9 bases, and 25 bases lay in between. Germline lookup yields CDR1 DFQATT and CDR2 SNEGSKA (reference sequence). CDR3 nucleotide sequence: TGCAGTGCTAAATCTGACGGGGGTCTTGTGCTCGGGCAGTACTTC. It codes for CSAKSDGGLVLGQYF.